The clone carrying this T cell receptor (beta chain) showed up just a few times. The sample originates from a study of blood T cell repertoires in COVID-19. Study summary: Samples came from the United States, Italy and Spain, spanning acute and convalescent COVID-19. T cells, B-cell-depleted T cells, or PBMCs provided the cDNA or gDNA that served as material.

The CDR3 is 13 amino acids. In germline, CDR1 is GTSNPN, CDR2 SVGIG (reference sequence). V trimming: 3 bases; J trimming: 7 bases; junction bases outside the gene matches: 5. Seattle participants joined during active infection and were tracked over time. Method: immunoSEQ multiplex PCR; TCRdb's copy keeps in-frame clones and lacks some. The table includes roughly 190,000 clones, roughly 76% detected once. The sequenced material came from peripheral blood. The sequence was collected from a woman in her thirties or forties with COVID-19, enrolled during active disease. The rearrangement joins TRBV30 to TRBJ2-1, with 8 bases aligning to TRBD2. The CDR3 DNA is TGTGCCTGGAGGAGGATAGCGGGGAATGAGCAGTTCTTC. Its translation is CAWRRIAGNEQFF. The full variable domain, completed using reference TRBV30 and TRBJ2-1, is SQTIHQWPATLVQPVGSPLSLECTVEGTSNPNLYWYRQAAGRGLQLLFYSVGIGQISSEVPQNLSASRPQDRQFILSSKKLLLSDSGFYLCAWRRIAGNEQFFGPGTRLTVL.